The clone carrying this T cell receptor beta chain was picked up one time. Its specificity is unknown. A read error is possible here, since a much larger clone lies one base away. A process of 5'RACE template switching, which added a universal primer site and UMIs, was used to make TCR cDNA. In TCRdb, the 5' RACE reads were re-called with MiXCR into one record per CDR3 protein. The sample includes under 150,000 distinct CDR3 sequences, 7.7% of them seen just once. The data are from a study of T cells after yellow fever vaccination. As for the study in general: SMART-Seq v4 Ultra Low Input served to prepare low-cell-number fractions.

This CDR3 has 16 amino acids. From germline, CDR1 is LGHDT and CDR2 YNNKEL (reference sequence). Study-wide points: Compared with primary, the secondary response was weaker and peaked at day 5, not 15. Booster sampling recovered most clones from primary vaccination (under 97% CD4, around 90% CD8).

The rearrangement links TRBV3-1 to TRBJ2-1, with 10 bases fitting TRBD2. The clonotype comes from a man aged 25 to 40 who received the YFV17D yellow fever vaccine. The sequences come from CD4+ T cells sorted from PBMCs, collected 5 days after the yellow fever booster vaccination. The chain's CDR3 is CVSSHSASGSLSEQFF. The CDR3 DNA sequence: TGTGTCAGCAGCCATTCCGCTAGCGGGAGTCTGAGTGAGCAGTTCTTC.